Below are 9 T cell receptor beta chains sequenced from a single sample in a study of T cells in localized non-small cell lung cancer (dated by TCRdb to about 2020). The library was obtained by the immunoSEQ multiplex PCR assay. As stored in TCRdb, this immuneACCESS dataset retains in-frame rearrangements with V and J assigned. A fraction of the clones does not appear; measured against another copy, unresolved V genes explain less than half of the discrepancy, and the remainder lacks a known reason. The sample table lists fewer than 25,000 clones, 90% of them with a count of one. 6.9% of the sample lies in the top ten. The specimen comprised peripheral blood, sampled before any cancer treatment. Receptors originate from a woman aged 40-69 years with stage I lung adenocarcinoma.

The chain combines TRBV4-3 with TRBJ2-7; D assignment may be TRBD1 or TRBD2 (7 bases each). CDR1 and CDR2 from the germline V gene are LGHNA and YSLEER. V was cut by 1 base and J by 6 bases, with 13 bases left in between. The CDR3 totals 14 residues. CDR3 bases: TGCGCCAGCAGCCAAGGGCAGGGGGGGGTCGAGCAGTACTTC. Amino acids: CASSQGQGGVEQYF.

This chain joins TRBV9 and TRBJ2-1; a possible D gene is TRBD1 (6 bases). This CDR3 contains 16 residues. The V end lost 4 bases, the J end lost 3 bases, and 17 bases lay between the germline ends. Germline assignment: CDR1 SGDLS and CDR2 YYNGEE. The DNA of the CDR3 is TGTGCCAGCAGCCTTACTACAGGGAGTTTCTACAATGAGCAGTTCTTC. This translates into CASSLTTGSFYNEQFF.

The chain uses TRBV2 and TRBJ2-1; unclear D gene. Germline V gene lookup returns CDR1 SNHLY and CDR2 FYNNEI. CDR3 length equals 13 residues. V was shortened by 4 bases and J by 5 bases, with 9 bases between the two germline ends. The CDR3 protein is CASSVMRDNEQFF. The CDR3, as DNA: TGTGCCAGCAGTGTAATGAGAGACAATGAGCAGTTCTTC.

This chain uses TRBV18 with TRBJ2-1, with D perhaps TRBD2 (5 bases). Looked up from germline, CDR1 is KGHSH and CDR2 is LQKENI. The CDR3 consists of 15 residues. The ends were cut back, 3 bases at V and 4 bases at J, with 13 bases in the middle. DNA of the CDR3: TGTGCCAGCTCACCCGGAACTAGTACTTACAATGAGCAGTTCTTC. Its translation is CASSPGTSTYNEQFF.

This clone showed up just a few times. The chain couples TRBV19 to TRBJ1-2; TRBD1 might be the D (5 bases). The V gene lost 5 bases and the J gene lost 8 bases, with 18 bases spanning the gap. Germline CDR1 is LNHDA and CDR2 is SQIVND (reference sequence). The CDR3 spans 14 residues. The CDR3 loop is CASSWGASGPGYTF. CDR3 coding DNA: TGTGCCAGTAGTTGGGGAGCCTCAGGGCCCGGCTACACCTTC.

The chain recombines TRBV4-1 with TRBJ2-3; 9 bases map to TRBD2. This CDR3 is 16 amino acids long. Germline trimming cut 4 bases from V and 1 base from J; bases unmatched to any gene: 6. Germline V gives CDR1 MGHRA, CDR2 YSYEKL. The CDR3 bases are TGCGCCAGCAGCCTGAGGGTAGCGGGAGGCACAGATACGCAGTATTTT. Translation gives CASSLRVAGGTDTQYF.

V is TRBV5-8 and J is TRBJ2-3, with TRBD2 as a possible D gene (7 bases). The CDR3 totals 17 residues. Germline V gene lookup returns CDR1 SGHTS and CDR2 YDEGEE. The V and J ends lost 4 bases and 2 bases respectively, with 20 bases between them. The CDR3 loop is CASSRGEGVRLTDTQYF. CDR3 nucleotide sequence: TGTGCCAGCAGCCGGGGGGAGGGGGTCCGTCTCACAGATACGCAGTATTTT.

The chain has TRBV4-3 and TRBJ2-3, with unresolved D. The length of the CDR3 is 14 residues. Germline V gene sequence: CDR1 LGHNA, CDR2 YSLEER. Trimming pared 4 bases from V and 2 bases from J, leaving 10 bases between. The CDR3 nucleotides read TGCGCCAGCAGCCTTACAGTGTCCACAGATACGCAGTATTTT. It specifies CASSLTVSTDTQYF.

The rearrangement uses TRBV20-1 and TRBJ1-1; TRBD1 is a possible D gene (6 bases). The CDR3 spans 11 residues. Germline values: CDR1 DFQATT, CDR2 SNEGSKA (reference sequence). The CDR3 sequence is CKGEWNTEAFF. As DNA, the CDR3 is TGCAAGGGGGAATGGAACACTGAAGCTTTCTTT.